This T cell receptor beta chain was captured by sequencing in a study of blood T cell repertoires in COVID-19. Looking at the study overall: Nucleic acid was either cDNA or gDNA, and it came from T cells, B-cell-depleted T cells, or PBMCs.

This clone has more than one count but fewer than ten. Assay: immunoSEQ multiplex PCR; the TCRdb copy retains only in-frame clones and omits some. The table records nearly 250,000 clones, around 88% of them present only once. This clonotype was obtained from a woman older than 75 with COVID-19, enrolled during active disease. Sequencing was done on a sample of peripheral blood.

The CDR3 is CASSMTGGNTEAFF. In DNA, the CDR3 is TGTGCCAGTAGTATGACAGGGGGGAACACTGAAGCTTTCTTT. The chain carries TRBV19 and TRBJ1-1, with 9 bases identical to TRBD1. The junction had 0 bases not matched to a gene; V was cut back by 3 bases and J by 1 base. Per the germline V gene, CDR1 is LNHDA and CDR2 is SQIVND (reference sequence). This CDR3 spans 14 amino acids.